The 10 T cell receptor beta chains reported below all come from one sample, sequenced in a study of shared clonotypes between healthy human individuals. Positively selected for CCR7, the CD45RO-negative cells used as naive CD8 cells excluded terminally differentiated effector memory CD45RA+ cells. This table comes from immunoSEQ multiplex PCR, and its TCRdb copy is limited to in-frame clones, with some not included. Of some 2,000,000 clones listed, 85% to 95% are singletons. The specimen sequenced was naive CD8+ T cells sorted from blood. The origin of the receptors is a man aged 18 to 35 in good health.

The chain's CDR3 is CASSLTTAGYSYEQYF. In DNA form, the CDR3 reads TGTGCCAGCAGTTTAACCACAGCGGGCTACTCCTACGAGCAGTACTTC. The V gene is TRBV27, the J gene TRBJ2-7, with D perhaps TRBD2 (6 bases). CDR1 is MNHEY and CDR2 is SMNVEV in the germline V gene (reference sequence). The CDR3 is made up of 16 amino acids. V was trimmed by 2 bases and J by 0 bases, leaving 14 bases between them.

The CDR3 reads CASHQGVLPSYEQYF. CDR3 DNA sequence: TGCGCCAGCCACCAAGGGGTCCTCCCCTCCTACGAGCAGTACTTC. J is TRBJ2-7 and V is TRBV5-1; D might be TRBD1 (5 bases). Germline V gene sequence: CDR1 SGHRS, CDR2 YFSETQ. CDR3 length equals 15 residues. V was shortened by 7 bases and J by 0 bases, with 17 bases between the two germline ends. The full variable domain, its missing parts supplied by reference TRBV5-1 and TRBJ2-7, is KAGVTQTPRYLIKTRGQQVTLSCSPISGHRSVSWYQQTPGQGLQFLFEYFSETQRNKGNFPGRFSGRQFSNSRSEMNVSTLELGDSALYLCASHQGVLPSYEQYFGPGTRLTVT.

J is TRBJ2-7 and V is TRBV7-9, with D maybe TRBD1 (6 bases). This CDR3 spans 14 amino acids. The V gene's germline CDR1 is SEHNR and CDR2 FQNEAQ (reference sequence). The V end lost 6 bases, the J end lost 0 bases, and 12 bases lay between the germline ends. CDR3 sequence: CASSPDSNSYEQYF. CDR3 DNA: TGTGCCAGCAGTCCGGACAGCAACTCCTACGAGCAGTACTTC.

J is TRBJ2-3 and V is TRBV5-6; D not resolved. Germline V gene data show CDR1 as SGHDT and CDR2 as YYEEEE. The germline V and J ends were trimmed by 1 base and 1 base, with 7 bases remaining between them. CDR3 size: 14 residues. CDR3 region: CASSLKTRTDTQYF. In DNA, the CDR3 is TGTGCCAGCAGCTTGAAAACCCGCACAGATACGCAGTATTTT.

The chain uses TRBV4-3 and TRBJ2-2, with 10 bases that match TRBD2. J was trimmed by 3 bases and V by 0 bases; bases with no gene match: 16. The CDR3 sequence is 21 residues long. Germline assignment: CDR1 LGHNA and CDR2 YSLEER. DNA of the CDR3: TGCGCCAGCAGCCAAGATTGGAGGCTAGCGGGAGAGGATTGGGACACCGGGGAGCTGTTTTTT. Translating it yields CASSQDWRLAGEDWDTGELFF.

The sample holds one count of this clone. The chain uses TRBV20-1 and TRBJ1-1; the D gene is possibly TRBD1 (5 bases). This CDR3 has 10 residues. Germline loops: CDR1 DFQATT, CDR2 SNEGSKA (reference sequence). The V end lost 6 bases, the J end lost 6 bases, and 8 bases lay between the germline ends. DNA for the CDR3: TGCAGTGCGCCGACAGCTGAAGCTTTCTTT. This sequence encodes CSAPTAEAFF.

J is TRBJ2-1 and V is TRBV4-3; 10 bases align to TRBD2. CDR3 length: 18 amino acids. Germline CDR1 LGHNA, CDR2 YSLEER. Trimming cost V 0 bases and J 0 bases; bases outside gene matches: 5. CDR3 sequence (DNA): TGCGCCAGCAGCCAAGAGCCCTCTAGCGGGAGCTCCTACAATGAGCAGTTCTTC. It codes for CASSQEPSSGSSYNEQFF.

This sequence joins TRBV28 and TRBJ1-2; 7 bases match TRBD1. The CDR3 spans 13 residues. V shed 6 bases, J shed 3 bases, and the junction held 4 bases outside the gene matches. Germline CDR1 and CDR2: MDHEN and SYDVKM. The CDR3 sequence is CASRQGGDYGYTF. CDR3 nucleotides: TGTGCCAGCAGGCAAGGGGGCGACTATGGCTACACCTTC.

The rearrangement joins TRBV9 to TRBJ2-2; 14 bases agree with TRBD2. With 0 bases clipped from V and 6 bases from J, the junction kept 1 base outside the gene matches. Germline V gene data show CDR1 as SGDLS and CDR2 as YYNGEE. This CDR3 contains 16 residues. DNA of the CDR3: TGTGCCAGCAGCGTAGGACTAGCGGGAGGGGCCGGGGAGCTGTTTTTT. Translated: CASSVGLAGGAGELFF.

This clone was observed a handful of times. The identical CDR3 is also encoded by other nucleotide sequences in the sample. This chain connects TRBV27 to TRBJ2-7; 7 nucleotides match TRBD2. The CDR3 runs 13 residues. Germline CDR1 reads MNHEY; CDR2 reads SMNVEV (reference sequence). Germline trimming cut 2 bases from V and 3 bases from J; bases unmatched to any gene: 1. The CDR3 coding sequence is TGTGCCAGCAGTTTAGGGGGGGACTACGAGCAGTACTTC. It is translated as CASSLGGDYEQYF.